The table lists the clone carrying this T cell receptor (beta chain) with a count of one. Antigen: not known. Produced via immunoSEQ multiplex PCR; TCRdb's table is partial and in-frame only. The sample yields 25,000 to 35,000 clones, about 75% seen once. CD4+ or CD8+ T cells were sorted as naive CD45RA+ or memory CD45RO+. Trimming pared 0 bases from V and 6 bases from J, leaving 9 bases between. This CDR3 has 14 amino acids. Germline loops: CDR1 KGHSH, CDR2 LQKENI. This entry belongs to a study of regulatory dendritic cells for organ transplantation. Study outcomes and limitations: Memory CD8+ T cells were the most oligoclonal; naive cells were highly diverse. Of resting T cell subsets, memory CD8+ had the most alloreactive clonotypes. Alloreactive memory CD8+ T cell pools varied considerably between individuals.

The clonotype comes from a human donor in good health. The chain combines TRBV18 with TRBJ1-5; the D gene is possibly TRBD1 (5 bases). Specimen: memory CD4+ T cells from blood. Subset: CD45RO+ memory T cells. This CDR3 reads CASSPPGEGQPQHF. The CDR3 DNA is TGTGCCAGCTCACCACCGGGGGAAGGTCAGCCCCAGCATTTT.